These 31 T cell receptor beta chains were all obtained from the same sample, sequenced in a study of cytomegalovirus exposure and HLA in healthy donors. The assay was immunoSEQ multiplex PCR, and TCRdb's table has in-frame clones only and misses some. The sample holds fewer than 300,000 clones; 85% to 90% are singletons and the top ten take over 0.85%. Sequences were obtained from PBMCs. The receptors derive from a woman aged 18-29 years in good health and CMV-seronegative.

This clone was seen only once. This sequence joins TRBV13 and TRBJ1-2; D unclear. Germline assignment: CDR1 PRHDT and CDR2 FYEKMQ (reference sequence). Trimming removed 5 bases at V and 4 bases at J, with 11 bases between. The CDR3 is 13 amino acids. CDR3 region: CASSVGFGYGYTF. CDR3 in DNA: TGTGCCAGCAGCGTCGGGTTCGGCTATGGCTACACCTTC.

The chain carries TRBV27 and TRBJ2-1; 9 nucleotides match TRBD2. Per germline, CDR1 MNHEY and CDR2 SMNVEV (reference sequence). V dropped 5 bases and J dropped 4; count of bases not matched to a gene: 6. The length of the CDR3 is 15 residues. For the CDR3, the DNA is TGTGCCAGCAGTGTTAGCGGGAGCAGGTACAATGAGCAGTTCTTC. This gives the protein CASSVSGSRYNEQFF.

V usage is TRBV29-1 and J usage is TRBJ1-1; D may be TRBD1 (6 bases). Trimming took off 4 bases at V and 6 bases at J, with 15 bases between the two ends. The CDR3 has 13 amino acids. Germline values: CDR1 SQVTM, CDR2 ANQGSEA. The CDR3 here is CSVGRGRVAEAFF. CDR3 nucleotides: TGCAGCGTTGGAAGGGGGAGGGTGGCTGAAGCTTTCTTT.

The chain has TRBV5-4 and TRBJ1-6; 7 bases align to TRBD1. V shed 2 bases and J 7 bases; nucleotides not matched to a gene: 3. The CDR3 sequence is 14 residues long. Germline values: CDR1 SGHNT, CDR2 YYREEE (reference sequence). The CDR3 nucleotides are TGTGCCAGCAGCTTCCAGGGGGGCAATTCACCCCTCCACTTT. Protein: CASSFQGGNSPLHF.

This clone was observed once. This chain joins TRBV11-1 and TRBJ2-7; 8 bases are a match to TRBD2. The CDR3 length is 17 residues. CDR1 SGHAT and CDR2 FQDESV come from the germline V gene (reference sequence). V gave up 5 bases and J gave up 4 bases; unmatched junction bases: 16. This CDR3 is CASSQRGSGRLSYEQYF. CDR3 sequence (DNA): TGTGCCAGCAGCCAGCGGGGCAGCGGGAGACTTTCTTACGAGCAGTACTTC. The whole variable domain, filled in from reference TRBV11-1 and TRBJ2-7, reads EAEVAQSPRYKITEKSQAVAFWCDPISGHATLYWYRQILGQGPELLVQFQDESVVDDSQLPKDRFSAERLKGVDSTLKIQPAELGDSAMYLCASSQRGSGRLSYEQYFGPGTRLTVT.

This chain links TRBV28 with TRBJ1-1; no clear D. Germline V CDR1 and CDR2: MDHEN, SYDVKM. Trimming took off 7 bases at V and 0 bases at J, with 9 bases between the two ends. The CDR3 consists of 13 residues. CDR3: CASMSLMNTEAFF. The CDR3, as DNA: TGTGCCAGCATGAGCTTAATGAACACTGAAGCTTTCTTT.

The V call is TRBV27, the J call TRBJ1-1; 12 bases line up with TRBD1. The junction had 13 bases not matched to a gene; V was cut back by 5 bases and J by 0 bases. Looked up from germline, CDR1 is MNHEY and CDR2 is SMNVEV (reference sequence). The CDR3 extends over 19 amino acids. The CDR3 nucleotides read TGTGCCAGCAGTCGGGACAGGGGGCTCGTGATCCTTATGAACACTGAAGCTTTCTTT. Translating it yields CASSRDRGLVILMNTEAFF.

V and J are TRBV30 and TRBJ2-5; D unclear. Looked up from germline, CDR1 is GTSNPN and CDR2 is SVGIG (reference sequence). Trimming left V 0 bases short and J 2 bases short, with 10 bases between. The CDR3 runs to 14 residues. The CDR3 DNA follows: TGTGCCTGGAGTGTATTTGGGCTACAAGAGACCCAGTACTTC. Translating gives CAWSVFGLQETQYF.

The chain links TRBV5-4 to TRBJ2-7, with D maybe TRBD2 (5 bases). With 2 bases removed from V and 5 bases from J, the gap between germline ends came to 11 bases. Germline assignment: CDR1 SGHNT and CDR2 YYREEE (reference sequence). The CDR3 is made up of 13 amino acids. This chain's CDR3 is CASSLYPGNEQYF. The CDR3 DNA is TGTGCCAGCAGCTTATATCCCGGGAACGAGCAGTACTTC.

This clone was picked up one time. The chain is built from TRBV28 and TRBJ2-5; 8 positions agree with TRBD1. V gave up 6 bases and J gave up 5 bases; unmatched junction bases: 11. Germline V gene sequence: CDR1 MDHEN, CDR2 SYDVKM. The CDR3 has 15 residues. CDR3 sequence reads: CASSRPGGAGETQYF. The CDR3 DNA follows: TGTGCCAGCAGCCGCCCAGGGGGCGCGGGGGAGACCCAGTACTTC.

DNA of the CDR3: TGTGCCAGCATGGGCGGGAGGGCGGGCGAGCAGTACTTC. Encoded protein: CASMGGRAGEQYF. J is TRBJ2-7 and V is TRBV2, with 9 bases that match TRBD2. The CDR3 is 13 residues long. CDR1 SNHLY and CDR2 FYNNEI come from the germline V gene. V shed 7 bases and J 6 bases; nucleotides not matched to a gene: 7.

This chain's CDR3 is CASSGGRAGNQPQHF. The CDR3 nucleotides read TGTGCCAGCAGCGGTGGACGGGCGGGGAATCAGCCCCAGCATTTT. V is TRBV2 and J is TRBJ1-5; D gene uncertain. From germline, CDR1 is SNHLY and CDR2 FYNNEI. V shed 6 bases and J shed 4 bases, with 16 bases lying between them. The CDR3 consists of 15 residues.

V is TRBV6-4 and J is TRBJ2-3, with 9 bases aligning to TRBD2. V was clipped by 2 bases and J by 3 bases; unmatched bases: 6. Germline loops: CDR1 MRHNA, CDR2 SNTAGT. There are 16 residues in the CDR3. The CDR3 DNA reads TGTGCCAGCAGTGACGACGCGGGAGGGCCGACAGATACGCAGTATTTT. It codes for CASSDDAGGPTDTQYF.

The rearrangement links TRBV4-1 to TRBJ2-2; no reliable D call. CDR3 length: 15 amino acids. Germline V gives CDR1 MGHRA, CDR2 YSYEKL. Trimming left V 4 bases short and J 1 base short, with 10 bases between. CDR3: CASSLTERNTGELFF. CDR3 DNA: TGCGCCAGCAGCCTTACCGAGCGGAACACCGGGGAGCTGTTTTTT.

This clone was counted at least ten times. This chain connects TRBV19 to TRBJ1-5, with D perhaps matching TRBD1 (5 bases). Per germline, CDR1 LNHDA and CDR2 SQIVND (reference sequence). Trimming removed 1 base from V and 7 bases from J, with 14 bases in between. The length of the CDR3 is 15 residues. The CDR3 spells CASSIGSGGGQPQHF. The CDR3 DNA reads TGTGCCAGTAGTATAGGATCGGGGGGAGGCCAGCCCCAGCATTTT.

The CDR3 loop is CASSDVLGGDEQFF. The CDR3 nucleotides read TGTGCCAGCAGCGACGTCTTAGGGGGCGATGAGCAGTTCTTC. The rearrangement joins TRBV6-1 to TRBJ2-1; 7 bases agree with TRBD1. V was clipped by 6 bases and J by 8 bases; unmatched bases: 10. Germline CDR1 is MNHNS and CDR2 is SASEGT. CDR3 length: 14 amino acids.

The J gene is TRBJ1-5, the V gene TRBV28, with 7 bases matching TRBD1. The length of the CDR3 is 14 residues. CDR1 and CDR2 from the germline V gene are MDHEN and SYDVKM. J gave up 5 bases and V 5 bases, and 6 bases lay outside the gene matches. The CDR3 nucleotides read TGTGCCAGCAGTGACAGGGTTATCGATCAGCCCCAGCATTTT. Translating gives CASSDRVIDQPQHF. The variable domain in full, with the rest retrieved from reference TRBV28 and TRBJ1-5, is DVKVTQSSRYLVKRTGEKVFLECVQDMDHENMFWYRQDPGLGLRLIYFSYDVKMKEKGDIPEGYSVSREKKERFSLILESASTNQTSMYLCASSDRVIDQPQHFGDGTRLSIL.

The chain employs TRBV5-4 and TRBJ2-1; TRBD1 matches 9 bases. CDR3 size: 13 residues. Germline CDR1 is SGHNT and CDR2 is YYREEE (reference sequence). With V trimmed by 7 bases and J by 7 bases, 6 bases remained unmatched. CDR3 in amino acids: CASVRQGGNEQFF. Here the CDR3 DNA reads TGTGCCAGCGTAAGACAGGGGGGAAATGAGCAGTTCTTC. The full variable domain, completed using reference TRBV5-4 and TRBJ2-1, is ETGVTQSPTHLIKTRGQQVTLRCSSQSGHNTVSWYQQALGQGPQFIFQYYREEENGRGNFPPRFSGLQFPNYSSELNVNALELDDSALYLCASVRQGGNEQFFGPGTRLTVL.

This clone showed up just once. The chain combines TRBV28 with TRBJ1-1; D perhaps matches TRBD1 (5 bases). CDR1 and CDR2 (germline): MDHEN, SYDVKM. Trimming removed 7 bases from V and 5 bases from J, with 14 bases in between. This CDR3 is built from 13 residues. The DNA of the CDR3 is TGTGCCAGCACCACAGGCTTCGGGACTGAAGCTTTCTTT. As protein: CASTTGFGTEAFF. The full variable domain, with the rest looked up from reference TRBV28 and TRBJ1-1, is DVKVTQSSRYLVKRTGEKVFLECVQDMDHENMFWYRQDPGLGLRLIYFSYDVKMKEKGDIPEGYSVSREKKERFSLILESASTNQTSMYLCASTTGFGTEAFFGQGTRLTVV.

The J gene is TRBJ1-5, the V gene TRBV28; no clear D gene. V was cut by 3 bases and J by 4 bases, with 10 bases left in between. The germline CDR1 and CDR2 sequences are MDHEN and SYDVKM. The CDR3 totals 14 residues. CDR3 sequence (DNA): TGTGCCAGCAGTTTCTTAACTTCTAATCAGCCCCAGCATTTT. As protein: CASSFLTSNQPQHF.

The rearrangement joins TRBV28 to TRBJ2-7, with TRBD1 matching 7 bases. This CDR3 comprises 11 residues. Germline V gene sequence: CDR1 MDHEN, CDR2 SYDVKM. V shed 6 bases and J 7 bases; nucleotides not matched to a gene: 3. CDR3 bases: TGTGCCAGCAGAGGACAGGCGGAGCAGTACTTC. Its translation: CASRGQAEQYF. The full variable domain, in which reference TRBV28 and TRBJ2-7 provide the parts outside the CDR3, is DVKVTQSSRYLVKRTGEKVFLECVQDMDHENMFWYRQDPGLGLRLIYFSYDVKMKEKGDIPEGYSVSREKKERFSLILESASTNQTSMYLCASRGQAEQYFGPGTRLTVT.

The chain's CDR3 is CASSVLGGRAYNEQFF. Here the CDR3 DNA reads TGTGCCAGCAGCGTTCTGGGGGGGAGGGCCTACAATGAGCAGTTCTTC. This chain uses TRBV9 with TRBJ2-1; the match to TRBD2 covers 7 bases. The V gene end was trimmed by 2 bases and the J gene end by 2 bases; junction bases not matched to a gene: 7. CDR1 and CDR2 from the germline V gene are SGDLS and YYNGEE. The CDR3 consists of 16 residues.

This chain connects TRBV19 to TRBJ1-1; a weak D match, TRBD1 (6 bases). The CDR3 totals 13 residues. The V gene's germline CDR1 is LNHDA and CDR2 SQIVND (reference sequence). Trimming pared 6 bases from V and 2 bases from J, leaving 10 bases between. In DNA, the CDR3 is TGTGCCAGTAGCCGGGGACAAAACACTGAAGCTTTCTTT. Its protein product is CASSRGQNTEAFF.

The chain links TRBV6-5 to TRBJ2-1, with D maybe TRBD2 (5 bases). Trimming cost V 4 bases and J 14 bases, with 18 bases left between them. The germline V gene has CDR1 MNHEY and CDR2 SVGAGI. The CDR3 is 13 amino acids. This chain's CDR3 is CASSSGSGVGKFF. The CDR3 bases are TGTGCCAGCAGTTCGGGGTCAGGAGTCGGAAAGTTCTTC.

The genes are TRBV6-4 and TRBJ2-7, with 7 nucleotides matching TRBD2. From germline, CDR1 is MRHNA and CDR2 SNTAGT. The CDR3 contains 14 residues. The V gene end was trimmed by 4 bases and the J gene end by 0 bases; junction bases not matched to a gene: 3. The CDR3 here is CASSALAFSYEQYF. Here the CDR3 DNA reads TGTGCCAGCAGTGCACTAGCGTTCTCCTACGAGCAGTACTTC.

V and J are TRBV7-9 and TRBJ2-1; TRBD2 matches at 8 bases. Germline V lookup: CDR1 SEHNR, CDR2 FQNEAQ (reference sequence). The trim removed 0 bases at V and 13 bases at J, leaving 2 bases unmatched. The CDR3 runs 12 residues. CDR3: CASSLAAGEQFF. CDR3 in DNA: TGTGCCAGCAGCTTAGCAGCGGGAGAACAGTTCTTC.

This clone is a singleton in its sample. This sequence joins TRBV6-5 and TRBJ1-1; 9 bases match TRBD1. This CDR3 contains 14 residues. V shed 6 bases and J 6 bases; nucleotides not matched to a gene: 8. CDR1 MNHEY and CDR2 SVGAGI come from the germline V gene. CDR3 sequence reads: CASSPTGGAPEAFF. The CDR3, as DNA: TGTGCCAGCAGCCCAACAGGGGGCGCACCTGAAGCTTTCTTT.

The V call is TRBV28, the J call TRBJ2-7; 7 bases align to TRBD1. The CDR3 extends over 15 amino acids. V lost 5 bases to trimming and J lost 5 bases; unmatched junction nucleotides: 12. Germline values: CDR1 MDHEN, CDR2 SYDVKM. CDR3 loop: CASSEGAQVINEQYF. The DNA for the CDR3 is TGTGCCAGCAGTGAGGGGGCGCAAGTCATTAACGAGCAGTACTTC. Based on the CDR3 plus reference TRBV28 and TRBJ2-7, the full variable domain is DVKVTQSSRYLVKRTGEKVFLECVQDMDHENMFWYRQDPGLGLRLIYFSYDVKMKEKGDIPEGYSVSREKKERFSLILESASTNQTSMYLCASSEGAQVINEQYFGPGTRLTVT.

The chain carries TRBV18 and TRBJ2-7; TRBD2 matches at 10 bases. CDR3 length: 14 residues. Trimming took 10 bases from V and 5 from J; bases not matched to a gene: 11. Germline loops: CDR1 KGHSH, CDR2 LQKENI. The chain's CDR3 is CATSWTSGSDEQYF. Written as DNA, the CDR3 is TGTGCCACCTCGTGGACTAGCGGAAGCGACGAGCAGTACTTC.

The genes are TRBV9 and TRBJ2-1; 10 nucleotides line up with TRBD2. Unmatched junction bases numbered 10, after V lost 6 bases and J lost 4 bases. Germline V gene data show CDR1 as SGDLS and CDR2 as YYNGEE. The CDR3 contains 16 residues. The CDR3 protein is CASNPTGTSEYNEQFF. In nucleotides, the CDR3 is TGTGCCAGCAACCCAACCGGGACTAGCGAGTACAATGAGCAGTTCTTC.

The rearrangement joins TRBV15 to TRBJ2-7, with D perhaps matching TRBD2 (5 bases). V was shortened by 3 bases and J by 4 bases, with 16 bases between the two germline ends. CDR1 LNHNV and CDR2 YYDKDF come from the germline V gene (reference sequence). This CDR3 region has 15 residues. CDR3 region: CATSRESGDPYEQYF. The CDR3 DNA reads TGTGCCACCAGCAGGGAGTCCGGGGATCCATACGAGCAGTACTTC.